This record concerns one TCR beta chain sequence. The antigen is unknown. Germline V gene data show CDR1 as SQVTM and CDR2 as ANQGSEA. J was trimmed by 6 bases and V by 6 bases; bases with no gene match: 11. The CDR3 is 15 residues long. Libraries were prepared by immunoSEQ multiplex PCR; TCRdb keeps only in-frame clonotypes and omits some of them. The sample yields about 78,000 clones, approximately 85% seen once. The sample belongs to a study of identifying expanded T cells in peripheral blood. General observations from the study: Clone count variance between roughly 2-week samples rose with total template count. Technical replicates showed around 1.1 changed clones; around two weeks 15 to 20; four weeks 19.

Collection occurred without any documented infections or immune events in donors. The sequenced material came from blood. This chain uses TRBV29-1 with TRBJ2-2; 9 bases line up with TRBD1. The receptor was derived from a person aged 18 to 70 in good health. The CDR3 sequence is CSVITGGVSSGELFF. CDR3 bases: TGCAGCGTCATAACAGGGGGCGTTAGTTCCGGGGAGCTGTTTTTT.